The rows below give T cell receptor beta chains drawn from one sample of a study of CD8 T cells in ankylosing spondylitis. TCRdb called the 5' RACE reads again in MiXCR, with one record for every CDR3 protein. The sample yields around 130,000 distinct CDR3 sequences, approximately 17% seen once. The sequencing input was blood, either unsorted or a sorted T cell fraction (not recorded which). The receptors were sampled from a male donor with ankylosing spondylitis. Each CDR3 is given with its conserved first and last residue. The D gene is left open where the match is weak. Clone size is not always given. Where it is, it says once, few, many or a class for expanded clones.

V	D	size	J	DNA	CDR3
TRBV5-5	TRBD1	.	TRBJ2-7	TGTGCCAGCAGCTTGGAGGGGGCAGCCTACGAGCAGTACTTC	CASSLEGAAYEQYF
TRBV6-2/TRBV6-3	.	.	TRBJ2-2	TGTGCCAGCATATTTCCTAGCGCGAACACCGGGGAGCTGTTTTTT	CASIFPSANTGELFF
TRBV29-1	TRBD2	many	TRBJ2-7	TGCAGCGTTGAAGGGGGGCGGGAGGACTCCTACGAGCAGTACTTC	CSVEGGREDSYEQYF
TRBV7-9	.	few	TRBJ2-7	TGTGCCAGCAGCCCTGAACTAGCCTACCCTGTTCAGTACTTC	CASSPELAYPVQYF
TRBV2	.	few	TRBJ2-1	TGTGCCAGCAGTGGATCCAGCGGTTACAATGAGCAGTTCTTC	CASSGSSGYNEQFF
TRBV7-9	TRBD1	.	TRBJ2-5	TGTGCCAGCAGCCTACCATCAGGGGGCTTTCGAGAGACCCAGTACTTC	CASSLPSGGFRETQYF
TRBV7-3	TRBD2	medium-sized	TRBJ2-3	TGTGCCAGCAGCTTAATCCATCCGGGACTAGCGGAGCAGTATTTT	CASSLIHPGLAEQYF
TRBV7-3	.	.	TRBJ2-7	TGTGCCAGCAGCTCCACGGGACTGCCTGGGGACGAGCAGTACTTC	CASSSTGLPGDEQYF
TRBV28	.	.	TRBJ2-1	TGTGCCAGCAGTTTTAGAACAACCTACAATGAGCAGTTCTTC	CASSFRTTYNEQFF
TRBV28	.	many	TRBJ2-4	TGTGCCAGCAGTTTACGGGGGACGGACATTCAGTACTTC	CASSLRGTDIQYF